This entry concerns a single T cell receptor beta chain. The protocol was immunoSEQ multiplex PCR, while the TCRdb copy is restricted to in-frame clones and leaves out a portion. Of roughly 400,000 clones in the sample, over 75% were seen once. The study drew participants aged about 18 to 90 years from 20 to 30 US areas. Participant reports of clinical history set cohort assignment. Contact with a PCR-confirmed or clinician-diagnosed COVID-19 case occurred within 2 weeks of entry. This sample was taken from a study of blood T cell repertoires in COVID-19. This receptor was identified in a woman aged 18-30 years who had been exposed to COVID-19. Sequenced: PBMCs or T cells enriched from blood (not recorded which).

The CDR3 spells CASSLSGGTGELFF. The CDR3 coding sequence is TGTGCCAGCAGCTTATCAGGGGGCACCGGGGAGCTGTTTTTT. The chain combines TRBV7-9 with TRBJ2-2; 7 nucleotides match TRBD1. CDR1 and CDR2 from the germline V gene are SEHNR and FQNEAQ (reference sequence). This CDR3 region has 14 residues. The V gene end was trimmed by 2 bases and the J gene end by 4 bases; junction bases not matched to a gene: 1.